The T cell receptor (beta chain) under discussion was sequenced for a study of T cells after yellow fever vaccination. TCRdb reprocessed the 5' RACE reads via MiXCR and lists one record per CDR3 protein. The sample includes roughly 300,000 distinct CDR3 sequences, about 8.3% of them seen just once. This clonotype was recorded once. The CDR3 loop spans 16 amino acids. CDR1 and CDR2 (germline): ENHRY, SYGVKD. V was clipped by 3 bases and J by 0 bases, with 9 bases between them. This receptor was taken from a man aged 18 to 29 who received the YFV17D yellow fever vaccine. The chain employs TRBV10-3 and TRBJ1-6, with D possibly being TRBD1 (6 bases). The sample consisted of PBMCs, taken roughly seven weeks after the first yellow fever vaccination. The CDR3, as DNA: TGTGCCATCAGTGAAACAGGGAGCTCCTATAATTCACCCCTCCACTTT. As protein: CAISETGSSYNSPLHF.